This TCR beta chain was observed in a study of graft-versus-host responses after intestinal transplantation. CDR1 and CDR2 (germline): SEHNR, FQNEAQ (reference sequence). V lost 1 base, J lost 5 bases, and 14 bases lay in between. The CDR3 is 15 residues long. Method: immunoSEQ multiplex PCR; TCRdb's copy keeps in-frame clones and lacks some. The sample has fewer than 95,000 clones; roughly 91% are singletons. As concerns this clone: As yet, its antigen is unknown.

Specimen: unstimulated CD8+ T cells sorted from spleen or lymph node cells, collected before intestinal transplant. This TCR derives from a human donor who received an intestinal transplant. This chain connects TRBV7-9 to TRBJ1-2; no reliable D call. The CDR3 here is CASSLDVQTIYGYTF. CDR3 coding DNA: TGTGCCAGCAGCTTAGATGTACAGACGATATATGGCTACACCTTC.